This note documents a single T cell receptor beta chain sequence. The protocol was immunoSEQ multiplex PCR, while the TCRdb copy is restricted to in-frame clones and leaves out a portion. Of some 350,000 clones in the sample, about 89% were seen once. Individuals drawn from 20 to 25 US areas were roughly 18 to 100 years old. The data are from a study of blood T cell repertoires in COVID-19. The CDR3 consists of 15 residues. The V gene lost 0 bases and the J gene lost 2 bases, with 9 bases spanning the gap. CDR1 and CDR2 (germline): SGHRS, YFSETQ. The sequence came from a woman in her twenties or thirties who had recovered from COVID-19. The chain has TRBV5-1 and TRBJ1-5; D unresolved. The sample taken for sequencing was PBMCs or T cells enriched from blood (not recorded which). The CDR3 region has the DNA TGCGCCAGCAGCTTGGAAGGGAGGGGCAATCAGCCCCAGCATTTT. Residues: CASSLEGRGNQPQHF.